The clone carrying this T cell receptor beta chain was recorded at least ten times. What it binds is unknown. Germline values: CDR1 SGHDT, CDR2 YYEEEE. V lost 4 bases to trimming and J lost 8 bases, with 12 bases between them. The CDR3 sequence is 12 residues long. This sample stems from a study of OX40 agonist ivuxolimab in advanced cancers. For the study at large: Dose-escalation patients suffered from hepatocellular carcinoma, melanoma, renal cell or head and neck cancer. Findings of the study overall: In CD8+ T cells, expanded clones were on average more numerous than in CD4+. Normalized expansion of T-cell clones was also low for some nonresponders. Clonal expansion in partial responders at 0.1-3.0 mg/kg ranked among the lowest.

TCRdb's table, derived via immunoSEQ multiplex PCR, lists solely in-frame clones and lacks some. The sample has about 71,000 clones, more than 80% seen once; the top ten hold roughly 0.44%. The chain combines TRBV5-6 with TRBJ1-1, with D uncertain. The sequence came from an adult with an advanced solid tumor such as melanoma, head and neck, liver or kidney cancer. Material: CD4+ or CD8+ T cells sorted from blood, obtained in a trial of the OX40 agonist ivuxolimab. CDR3 nucleotides: TGTGCCAGCAGCCTTGGGGTCATAGAAGCTTTCTTT. Translating it yields CASSLGVIEAFF.